This entry lists 4 T cell receptor beta chains sequenced from one sample in a study of blood T cells in healthy people across ages. A second about 7 to 11 cycle PCR used barcoded and J-beta primers. MiXCR, applied by TCRdb to the 5' RACE reads, yields one record per CDR3 protein. The sample shows 800,000 to 1,000,000 distinct CDR3 sequences, roughly 52% of them seen only once. The sample taken for sequencing was blood. The source of these receptors is a man between 25 and 39 years old in good health.

The gene calls are TRBV6-1 and TRBJ2-3; no clear D gene. Germline values: CDR1 MNHNS, CDR2 SASEGT. This CDR3 contains 13 residues. Deletions cut 0 bases from V and 4 bases from J, with 5 bases between. The CDR3, as DNA: TGTGCCAGCAGTGAAGCAGGATCAGATACGCAGTATTTT. This encodes CASSEAGSDTQYF.

This clonotype has a handful of counts. The genes are TRBV7-6 and TRBJ2-3, with TRBD2 matching over 8 bases. The CDR3 spans 17 residues. Germline V gene sequence: CDR1 SGHVS, CDR2 FNYEAQ. V trimming: 2 bases; J trimming: 2 bases; junction bases outside the gene matches: 9. The CDR3 DNA reads as TGTGCCAGCAGCTTAAGTGTAGGCGGGGGGACCACAGATACGCAGTATTTT. Its protein product is CASSLSVGGGTTDTQYF.

This clonotype was found a few times. The chain has TRBV6-2 or TRBV6-3 and TRBJ2-3; D is unresolved. The length of the CDR3 is 14 residues. Germline V lookup: CDR1 MNHEY, CDR2 SVGEGT. V lost 0 bases to trimming and J lost 7 bases, with 11 bases between them. In DNA form, the CDR3 reads TGTGCCAGCAGTTACTCCGCGGTCCGAAATACGCAGTATTTT. This codes for CASSYSAVRNTQYF.

The chain links TRBV7-9 to TRBJ1-1; D not resolved. Germline V gives CDR1 SEHNR, CDR2 FQNEAQ (reference sequence). Trimming took off 1 base at V and 8 bases at J, with 8 bases between the two ends. The CDR3 covers 12 residues. For the CDR3, the DNA is TGTGCCAGCAGCTTAGTAAGCAGGGAAGCTTTCTTT. This encodes CASSLVSREAFF.